The clone carrying this TCR beta chain was found many times. This sample was taken from a study of T cells in Graves' hyperthyroidism and ophthalmopathy. Looking at the study overall: Peripheral blood was drawn at first diagnosis, prior to all treatment.

Researchers took RNA transcripts and amplified the TCR beta CDR3 regions from them. HTBI primers were employed in a first-round RT-PCR of the TCR CDR3. MiXCR, run by TCRdb on the multiplex PCR reads, gives a single entry per CDR3 protein. The data show approximately 400,000 distinct CDR3 sequences, with roughly 14% seen just once and about a fifth held by the top ten. The germline CDR1 and CDR2 sequences are MDHEN and SYDVKM. The V end was cut by 7 bases, the J end by 4 bases, with 17 bases between. This CDR3 has 14 residues. The V call is TRBV28, the J call TRBJ2-7, with D unclear. The specimen was blood. This TCR came from a man aged 30-40 years with Graves' hyperthyroidism that later progressed to Graves' ophthalmopathy. The CDR3 nucleotides are TGTGCCAGCACCGCGATGGGAAACGATTACGAGCAGTACTTC. This codes for CASTAMGNDYEQYF.